Presented here are 27 T cell receptor beta chains from one specimen sequenced in a study of cytomegalovirus exposure and HLA in healthy donors. PCR used 60 Vbeta primers and 13 Jbeta primers. TCRdb keeps only in-frame clones here, not all; method: immunoSEQ multiplex PCR. The data hold 100,000 to 120,000 clones, with approximately 67% observed a single time. Sequencing was carried out using PBMCs. The receptors come from a young man in good health and CMV-seropositive.

The chain is built from TRBV7-2 and TRBJ1-2; unclear D gene. The germline CDR1 and CDR2 sequences are SGHTA and FQGNSA. The CDR3 covers 13 residues. Trimming stripped 2 bases from V and 1 base from J, with 5 bases between. CDR3 in amino acids: CASSLLSNYGYTF. Here the CDR3 DNA reads TGTGCCAGCAGCTTACTCAGTAACTATGGCTACACCTTC.

Concerning this clone itself: The junction differs from germline at one of its ends, possibly a read error. This sequence joins TRBV28 and TRBJ2-7, with 8 bases lining up with TRBD2. There are 14 residues in the CDR3. Germline values: CDR1 MDHEN, CDR2 SYDVKM. The CDR3 is CASSEAGVSSEQYF. DNA for the CDR3: TGTGCCAGCAGTGAAGCGGGGGTGTCCTCCGAGCAGTACTTC.

In this sample, this clone turned up a few times. The chain carries TRBV4-2 and TRBJ1-2; D might be TRBD1 (6 bases). The CDR3 is 12 amino acids. V was clipped by 4 bases and J by 7 bases, with 10 bases between them. In germline, CDR1 is LGHNA, CDR2 YNFKEQ. CDR3 residues: CASSPQGSGYTF. DNA for the CDR3: TGTGCCAGCAGCCCCCAGGGGAGTGGCTACACCTTC.

The chain employs TRBV4-1 and TRBJ1-4; 11 positions agree with TRBD1. CDR1 is MGHRA, CDR2 YSYEKL, per germline. The CDR3 covers 14 residues. With 5 bases clipped from V and 8 bases from J, the junction kept 4 bases outside the gene matches. The DNA of the CDR3 is TGCGCCAGCAGCGACCGGGACAGGGGGGAAAAACTGTTTTTT. Protein product: CASSDRDRGEKLFF.

This rearrangement joins TRBV5-5 to TRBJ2-3; TRBD2 matches 8 bases. The CDR3 runs 15 residues. Germline V gene sequence: CDR1 SGHKS, CDR2 YYEKEE (reference sequence). After removal of 0 bases from V and 1 base from J, the junction contained 1 base not matched to a gene. For the CDR3, the DNA is TGTGCCAGCAGCTTGGCGACTAGCGGCACAGATACGCAGTATTTT. Translating gives CASSLATSGTDTQYF. The entire variable domain, with the rest obtained from reference TRBV5-5 and TRBJ2-3, is as follows: DAGVTQSPTHLIKTRGQQVTLRCSPISGHKSVSWYQQVLGQGPQFIFQYYEKEERGRGNFPDRFSARQFPNYSSELNVNALLLGDSALYLCASSLATSGTDTQYFGPGTRLTVL.

This clone was seen just once. This sequence joins TRBV6-1 and TRBJ1-6; D is unresolved. Per the germline V gene, CDR1 is MNHNS and CDR2 is SASEGT. The CDR3 has 15 amino acids. Trimming pared 4 bases from V and 6 bases from J, leaving 13 bases between. The CDR3, as DNA: TGTGCCAGCAGTGGGTCGAAAGTGGCTAATTCACCCCTCCACTTT. Encoded protein: CASSGSKVANSPLHF.

The chain joins TRBV4-1 to TRBJ1-6; D is perhaps TRBD1 (5 bases). The germline V gene encodes CDR1 MGHRA and CDR2 YSYEKL. V was cut by 1 base and J by 2 bases, with 12 bases left in between. The CDR3 spans 17 residues. This CDR3 reads CASSQASQGAYNSPLHF. DNA for the CDR3: TGCGCCAGCAGCCAAGCTTCGCAGGGCGCCTATAATTCACCCCTCCACTTT.

This chain links TRBV7-9 with TRBJ1-1; possibly TRBD1 for D (6 bases). Trimming removed 5 bases at V and 1 base at J, with 8 bases between. The CDR3 covers 13 residues. Germline loops: CDR1 SEHNR, CDR2 FQNEAQ (reference sequence). The chain's CDR3 is CASSVTGNTEAFF. The CDR3 bases are TGTGCCAGCAGCGTGACAGGGAACACTGAAGCTTTCTTT.

V gene TRBV28 combines with J gene TRBJ1-5; D gene uncertain. CDR1 and CDR2 (germline): MDHEN, SYDVKM. The CDR3 extends over 17 amino acids. Deletions cut 8 bases from V and 0 bases from J, with 20 bases between. Here the CDR3 reads CASQRASAAYSNQPQHF. CDR3 nucleotide sequence: TGTGCCAGCCAACGCGCGAGCGCCGCATATAGCAATCAGCCCCAGCATTTT.

This chain links TRBV6-1 with TRBJ2-1, with 10 bases identical to TRBD1. V was pared by 2 bases and J by 9 bases, with 4 bases of the junction left unmatched. Germline V gene sequence: CDR1 MNHNS, CDR2 SASEGT. The length of the CDR3 is 14 residues. CDR3 in DNA: TGTGCCAGCAGTGAAAGACAGGGGGCCGGTGAGCAGTTCTTC. It is translated as CASSERQGAGEQFF.

This rearrangement joins TRBV27 to TRBJ1-2, with 11 bases lining up with TRBD1. The CDR3 runs to 16 residues. J lost 4 bases, V lost 2 bases, and 6 bases had no gene match. Germline CDR1 reads MNHEY; CDR2 reads SMNVEV (reference sequence). The CDR3 protein is CASSLGQGALRYGYTF. The CDR3 nucleotides are TGTGCCAGCAGTTTAGGACAGGGGGCACTACGCTATGGCTACACCTTC.

The rearrangement joins TRBV7-2 to TRBJ1-1, with D tentatively TRBD1 (6 bases). CDR1 is SGHTA, CDR2 FQGNSA, per germline. V lost 5 bases and J lost 0, with 13 bases in between. The CDR3 sequence is 15 residues long. The CDR3 is CASSQPDRLNTEAFF. The CDR3 DNA reads as TGTGCCAGCAGCCAGCCCGACAGGCTGAACACTGAAGCTTTCTTT.

This chain uses TRBV6-5 with TRBJ2-7, with D maybe TRBD1 (6 bases). This CDR3 is built from 15 residues. Trimming took off 0 bases at V and 3 bases at J, with 12 bases between the two ends. CDR1 and CDR2 (germline): MNHEY, SVGAGI. CDR3 nucleotide sequence: TGTGCCAGCAGTTACTCGCGAAGAGGGGGCTACGAGCAGTACTTC. Protein sequence: CASSYSRRGGYEQYF.

The J gene is TRBJ2-1, the V gene TRBV5-8, with 8 bases identical to TRBD1. The germline V gene has CDR1 SGHTS and CDR2 YDEGEE. Germline trimming cut 9 bases from V and 0 bases from J; bases unmatched to any gene: 11. The CDR3 spans 16 residues. The DNA for the CDR3 is TGTGCCACAAGGGCTCTTACAGGGGGCTCCTACAATGAGCAGTTCTTC. This sequence encodes CATRALTGGSYNEQFF.

The V and J genes are TRBV29-1 and TRBJ2-7; 7 bases map to TRBD1. Germline CDR1 SQVTM, CDR2 ANQGSEA. V trimming: 2 bases; J trimming: 6 bases; junction bases outside the gene matches: 7. The CDR3 covers 13 residues. In DNA form, the CDR3 reads TGCAGCGTTGAAAACGAGGCAGGGGGCGAGCAGTACGTC. Its protein is CSVENEAGGEQYV.

This clone was recorded a few times. This chain connects TRBV29-1 to TRBJ2-3, with D possibly matching TRBD2 (7 bases). Germline V gives CDR1 SQVTM, CDR2 ANQGSEA. The CDR3 contains 14 residues. V lost 4 bases, J lost 6 bases, and 17 bases lay in between. As DNA, the CDR3 is TGCAGCGTTGTTGGTGGGGGGGCCGTCGATACGCAGTATTTT. It yields the protein CSVVGGGAVDTQYF.

The chain links TRBV2 to TRBJ2-1; TRBD1 agrees at 10 bases. The germline V gene has CDR1 SNHLY and CDR2 FYNNEI. V lost 7 bases to trimming and J lost 8 bases; unmatched junction nucleotides: 11. The CDR3 is 15 residues long. CDR3 DNA sequence: TGTGCCAGCAATAGTAGGACAGGGGGTTTCGATGAGCAGTTCTTC. It specifies CASNSRTGGFDEQFF.

This clone occurred a few times. The V gene is TRBV29-1, the J gene TRBJ2-7, with D perhaps matching TRBD1 (5 bases). The CDR3 consists of 13 residues. In germline, CDR1 is SQVTM, CDR2 ANQGSEA. V lost 5 bases and J 0 bases, leaving 11 bases between the germline ends. The CDR3 protein is CSVLSGLSYEQYF. The CDR3 region has the DNA TGCAGCGTTTTGTCAGGGCTCTCCTACGAGCAGTACTTC.

This clone was seen a few times. V gene TRBV11-2 combines with J gene TRBJ2-7; 11 nucleotides agree with TRBD1. Looked up from germline, CDR1 is SGHAT and CDR2 is FQNNGV. The CDR3 runs to 17 residues. Unmatched junction bases numbered 5, after V lost 1 base and J lost 0 bases. The CDR3 loop is CASSLGTGGIISYEQYF. In nucleotides, the CDR3 is TGTGCCAGCAGCTTAGGGACAGGGGGCATAATCTCCTACGAGCAGTACTTC.

The chain carries TRBV6-4 and TRBJ2-3, with 11 bases identical to TRBD2. Germline V gives CDR1 MRHNA, CDR2 SNTAGT. This CDR3 spans 15 amino acids. V dropped 5 bases and J dropped 2; count of bases not matched to a gene: 3. CDR3 sequence (DNA): TGTGCCAGCAGTTCACTAGCGGGGGACACAGATACGCAGTATTTT. Protein sequence: CASSSLAGDTDTQYF.

The V and J genes are TRBV7-9 and TRBJ1-5; no firm D call. CDR1 is SEHNR, CDR2 FQNEAQ, per germline (reference sequence). There are 14 residues in the CDR3. The germline V and J ends were trimmed by 5 bases and 1 base, with 9 bases remaining between them. In DNA form, the CDR3 reads TGTGCCAGCAGCCAATATGGCAGCAATCAGCCCCAGCATTTT. Translation gives CASSQYGSNQPQHF.

V usage is TRBV5-1 and J usage is TRBJ2-7; 9 positions match TRBD1. The CDR3 extends over 16 amino acids. The germline gives CDR1 SGHRS, CDR2 YFSETQ. After removal of 4 bases from V and 3 bases from J, the junction contained 11 bases not matched to a gene. The CDR3 nucleotides read TGCGCCAGCAGCGTGCCCTATGGGACAGGGAACTACGAGCAGTACTTC. Amino acids: CASSVPYGTGNYEQYF. The whole variable domain, filled in from reference TRBV5-1 and TRBJ2-7, reads KAGVTQTPRYLIKTRGQQVTLSCSPISGHRSVSWYQQTPGQGLQFLFEYFSETQRNKGNFPGRFSGRQFSNSRSEMNVSTLELGDSALYLCASSVPYGTGNYEQYFGPGTRLTVT.

This chain connects TRBV5-4 to TRBJ2-1; D may be TRBD1 (6 bases). This CDR3 contains 15 residues. Germline assignment: CDR1 SGHNT and CDR2 YYREEE (reference sequence). The V gene lost 3 bases and the J gene lost 5 bases, with 15 bases spanning the gap. The CDR3, as DNA: TGTGCCAGCAGCTCACCCAAGGGACACAACAATGAGCAGTTCTTC. Its translation is CASSSPKGHNNEQFF. Looking up the rest from reference TRBV5-4 and TRBJ2-1 gives the full variable domain: ETGVTQSPTHLIKTRGQQVTLRCSSQSGHNTVSWYQQALGQGPQFIFQYYREEENGRGNFPPRFSGLQFPNYSSELNVNALELDDSALYLCASSSPKGHNNEQFFGPGTRLTVL.

The genes are TRBV28 and TRBJ1-1, with D perhaps matching TRBD1 (5 bases). The CDR3 is made up of 14 amino acids. V lost 8 bases to trimming and J lost 6 bases, with 19 bases between them. Germline V gene lookup returns CDR1 MDHEN and CDR2 SYDVKM. CDR3 loop: CASGTLAGRAEAFF. CDR3 DNA sequence: TGTGCCAGCGGGACCCTGGCCGGGAGGGCTGAAGCTTTCTTT.

Concerning this clone: One end of the junction is discordant with germline, which a read error may explain. This chain joins TRBV27 and TRBJ1-1; no definite D call. Germline V gives CDR1 MNHEY, CDR2 SMNVEV (reference sequence). The CDR3 sequence is 14 residues long. The CDR3 spells CASSFNRMGTEAFF. DNA of the CDR3: TGTGCCAGCAGTTTCAATCGGATGGGCACTGAGGCTTTCTTT.

The chain combines TRBV6-1 with TRBJ2-3; D is possibly TRBD2 (5 bases). The CDR3 spans 14 residues. Germline V CDR1 and CDR2: MNHNS, SASEGT. The V end lost 7 bases, the J end lost 1 base, and 12 bases lay between the germline ends. CDR3 protein: CASMTLAGTDTQYF. The CDR3 nucleotides are TGTGCCAGCATGACCCTAGCTGGCACAGATACGCAGTATTTT.

The J gene is TRBJ1-3, the V gene TRBV5-1; D might be TRBD1 (5 bases). The CDR3 contains 14 residues. With 5 bases removed from V and 2 bases from J, the gap between germline ends came to 11 bases. Looked up from germline, CDR1 is SGHRS and CDR2 is YFSETQ. CDR3 amino acids: CASRWGDAGNTIYF. The CDR3 DNA reads TGCGCCAGCAGGTGGGGGGACGCTGGAAACACCATATATTTT.